The 15 T cell receptor beta chains below were found in one sample sequenced in a study of T cells in Graves' hyperthyroidism and ophthalmopathy. Researchers amplified the TCR beta CDR3 regions from RNA transcripts. The TCR CDR3 first-round RT-PCR relied on the HTBI primer set. Via MiXCR, TCRdb re-called the multiplex PCR reads, giving one row per CDR3 protein. The sample has approximately 490,000 distinct CDR3 sequences; roughly 22% are singletons. Material: blood. The receptors derive from a woman in her sixties or seventies with Graves' ophthalmopathy.

This clonotype was seen only a few times. CDR3 region: CASTVAGGPSEQFF. CDR3 in DNA: TGTGCCAGCACAGTGGCGGGAGGGCCCTCGGAGCAGTTCTTC. The chain joins TRBV9 to TRBJ2-1; TRBD2 matches 9 bases. This CDR3 comprises 14 residues. Germline lookup yields CDR1 SGDLS and CDR2 YYNGEE. The trim removed 6 bases at V and 10 bases at J, leaving 11 bases unmatched.

The chain carries TRBV11-3 and TRBJ2-3; D ambiguous. Germline loops: CDR1 SGHNT, CDR2 YENEEA. The CDR3 extends over 14 amino acids. The V and J ends lost 1 base and 5 bases respectively, with 10 bases between them. The CDR3 bases are TGTGCCAGCAGCTTAGGTGTTGGAGTAGATACGCAGTATTTT. Protein sequence: CASSLGVGVDTQYF.

V is TRBV30 and J is TRBJ1-5; no reliable D call. Trimming removed 1 base at V and 7 bases at J, with 8 bases between. The CDR3 sequence is 12 residues long. The germline V gene encodes CDR1 GTSNPN and CDR2 SVGIG (reference sequence). The chain's CDR3 is CAWSARGQPQHF. The CDR3 DNA is TGTGCCTGGAGTGCGAGAGGGCAGCCCCAGCATTTT.

The chain carries TRBV11-2 and TRBJ2-3; 11 nucleotides align to TRBD1. This CDR3 has 18 residues. The V and J ends lost 0 bases and 4 bases, in that order; junction bases with no gene match: 9. Germline V gives CDR1 SGHAT, CDR2 FQNNGV. The CDR3 bases are TGTGCCAGCAGCTTAGATCCGGTTGGGGACAGGGGGGCAGATACGCAGTATTTT. Translating gives CASSLDPVGDRGADTQYF.

The J gene is TRBJ2-7, the V gene TRBV20-1; TRBD2 agrees at 14 bases. V was pared by 6 bases and J by 2 bases, with 3 bases of the junction left unmatched. Germline assignment: CDR1 DFQATT and CDR2 SNEGSKA (reference sequence). The CDR3 length is 14 residues. The CDR3 coding sequence is TGCAGTGCCCCGGGACTAGCGGGAGCCTACGAGCAGTACTTC. It specifies CSAPGLAGAYEQYF.

V and J are TRBV10-3 and TRBJ2-7, with 9 bases lining up with TRBD1. With 9 bases clipped from V and 2 bases from J, the junction kept 8 bases outside the gene matches. Germline loops: CDR1 ENHRY, CDR2 SYGVKD. The CDR3 has 14 amino acids. CDR3: CAIQDRGWTYEQYF. The CDR3 DNA reads TGTGCCATACAAGACAGGGGGTGGACCTACGAGCAGTACTTC.

This sequence joins TRBV25-1 and TRBJ1-4; D is unclear. V was cut by 3 bases and J by 5 bases, with 10 bases left in between. CDR1 and CDR2 (germline): MGHDK, SYGVNS. CDR3 length: 14 amino acids. The CDR3 region has the DNA TGTGCCAGCAGTGATTGGGGTAACAATGAAAAACTGTTTTTT. As protein: CASSDWGNNEKLFF.

A single count supports this clonotype. This chain links TRBV4-1 with TRBJ2-3, with D tentatively TRBD1 or TRBD2 (5 bases each). Trimming took off 6 bases at V and 4 bases at J, with 11 bases between the two ends. The CDR3 spans 13 residues. Per the germline V gene, CDR1 is MGHRA and CDR2 is YSYEKL. In DNA form, the CDR3 reads TGCGCCAGCAGGTCACCGGGGCCAGATACGCAGTATTTT. Translation gives CASRSPGPDTQYF.

This clonotype has ten or more counts. The chain uses TRBV20-1 and TRBJ2-3; weak D call: TRBD2 (5 bases). Germline V lookup: CDR1 DFQATT, CDR2 SNEGSKA (reference sequence). The CDR3 has 11 amino acids. V lost 6 bases, J lost 6 bases, and 10 bases lay in between. CDR3 in amino acids: CSALRGDTQYF. The CDR3 DNA follows: TGCAGTGCACTACGGGGTGATACGCAGTATTTT.

This clonotype was found a few times. The chain recombines TRBV6-1 with TRBJ2-5; possibly TRBD2 for D (5 bases). The length of the CDR3 is 15 residues. V was cut by 6 bases and J by 4 bases, with 18 bases left in between. Germline V gives CDR1 MNHNS, CDR2 SASEGT. CDR3 sequence reads: CASSTGGRQLETQYF. In DNA form, the CDR3 reads TGTGCCAGCAGCACCGGAGGCCGCCAATTAGAGACCCAGTACTTC.

DNA for the CDR3: TGTGCCAGCAGTGTCCACAGGGGGGCCTACGAGCAGTACTTC. Amino acids: CASSVHRGAYEQYF. The chain joins TRBV2 to TRBJ2-7; 8 bases line up with TRBD1. This CDR3 contains 14 residues. Per the germline V gene, CDR1 is SNHLY and CDR2 is FYNNEI. V dropped 4 bases and J dropped 2; count of bases not matched to a gene: 4.

This sequence joins TRBV27 and TRBJ2-7; TRBD2 aligns across 8 bases. The CDR3 is 15 amino acids. V shed 5 bases, J shed 0 bases, and the junction held 6 bases outside the gene matches. In germline, CDR1 is MNHEY, CDR2 SMNVEV (reference sequence). CDR3 amino acids: CASSARLATSYEQYF. In DNA, the CDR3 is TGTGCCAGCAGTGCGCGACTAGCGACCTCCTACGAGCAGTACTTC.

The chain couples TRBV11-1 to TRBJ2-1; D gene uncertain. Deletions cut 5 bases from V and 2 bases from J, with 10 bases between. This CDR3 region has 14 residues. CDR1 is SGHAT and CDR2 is FQDESV in the germline V gene (reference sequence). As DNA, the CDR3 is TGTGCCAGCAGCGCCTGGGGAACCTACAATGAGCAGTTCTTC. Translation gives CASSAWGTYNEQFF.

With regard to this clonotype: A junction end diverges from the germline sequence, so it may reflect a read error. This chain links TRBV28 with TRBJ2-7; D is uncertain. CDR3 length: 11 amino acids. Germline V CDR1 and CDR2: MDHEN, SYDVKM. The CDR3 protein is CASSLYDELYF. The CDR3 DNA follows: TGTGCCAGCAGCCTTTATGACGAGCTGTACTTC.

This clonotype was picked up a small number of times. The V call is TRBV11-2, the J call TRBJ2-5, with TRBD2 identical over 14 bases. The germline gives CDR1 SGHAT, CDR2 FQNNGV. The length of the CDR3 is 16 residues. Trimming at V came to 3 bases and at J to 5 bases, leaving 5 bases not matched to a gene. The CDR3 nucleotides read TGTGCCAGCAGCTTCCAGAGGACTAGCGGGAGGGAGACCCAGTACTTC. Translating it yields CASSFQRTSGRETQYF.